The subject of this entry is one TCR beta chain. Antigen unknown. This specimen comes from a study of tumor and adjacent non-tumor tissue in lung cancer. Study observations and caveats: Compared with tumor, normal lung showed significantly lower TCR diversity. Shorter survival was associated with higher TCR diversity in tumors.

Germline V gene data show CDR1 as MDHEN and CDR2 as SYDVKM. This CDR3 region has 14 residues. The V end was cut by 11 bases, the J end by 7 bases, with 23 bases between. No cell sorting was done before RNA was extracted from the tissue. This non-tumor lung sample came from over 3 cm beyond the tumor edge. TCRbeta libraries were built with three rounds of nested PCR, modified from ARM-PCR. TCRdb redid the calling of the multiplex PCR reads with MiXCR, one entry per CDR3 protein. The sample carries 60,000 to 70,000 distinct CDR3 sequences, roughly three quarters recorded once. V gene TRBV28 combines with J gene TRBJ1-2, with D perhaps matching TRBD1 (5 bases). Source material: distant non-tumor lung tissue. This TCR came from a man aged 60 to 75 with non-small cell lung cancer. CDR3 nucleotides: TGTGCCGGCGGTCCACTAGGGACCAAAAGTGGCTACACCTTC. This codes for CAGGPLGTKSGYTF.